Following are 16 T cell receptor beta chains from one sample sequenced in a study of identifying expanded T cells in peripheral blood. Using immunoSEQ multiplex PCR, the repertoire was profiled, and TCRdb retains in-frame clones only, with some absent. The sample holds 70,000 to 95,000 clones, 70% to 90% seen once. Sequencing was done on a sample of blood. The source is a person aged 18 to 70 in good health.

This chain uses TRBV2 with TRBJ1-2; possible D gene TRBD1, 5 bases. This CDR3 has 14 residues. Germline CDR1 is SNHLY and CDR2 is FYNNEI. V dropped 4 bases and J dropped 5 bases, with 14 bases sitting between them. The CDR3 is CASSGAGREYGYTF. DNA of the CDR3: TGTGCCAGCAGTGGGGCAGGGAGAGAGTATGGCTACACCTTC.

The rearrangement joins TRBV6-4 to TRBJ2-3, with 7 bases fitting TRBD2. Per germline, CDR1 MRHNA and CDR2 SNTAGT. With V trimmed by 6 bases and J by 3 bases, 12 bases remained unmatched. CDR3 length equals 16 residues. CDR3 loop: CASSAGVVPGTDTQYF. The CDR3 DNA follows: TGTGCCAGCAGCGCGGGGGTAGTGCCGGGAACAGATACGCAGTATTTT.

V and J are TRBV12-5 and TRBJ1-2, with D possibly being TRBD1 (6 bases). This CDR3 is built from 14 residues. CDR1 is LGHNT and CDR2 is FRNRAP in the germline V gene. Between the trimmed V and J ends, which lost 6 bases and 8 bases, there was a span of 19 bases. DNA of the CDR3: TGTGCTAGTGGGCGCGCCCCCGGACAGTCCGGCTACACCTTC. It codes for CASGRAPGQSGYTF. Full variable domain (rest looked up from reference TRBV12-5 and TRBJ1-2): DARVTQTPRHKVTEMGQEVTMRCQPILGHNTVFWYRQTMMQGLELLAYFRNRAPLDDSGMPKDRFSAEMPDATLATLKIQPSEPRDSAVYFCASGRAPGQSGYTFGSGTRLTVV.

The V and J genes are TRBV6-1 and TRBJ2-7, with 7 bases identical to TRBD2. Germline loops: CDR1 MNHNS, CDR2 SASEGT. There are 12 residues in the CDR3. The V and J ends lost 7 bases and 7 bases, in that order; junction bases with no gene match: 7. The chain's CDR3 is CASTAGDWEQYF. DNA of the CDR3: TGTGCCAGCACTGCGGGAGATTGGGAGCAGTACTTC.

The chain employs TRBV7-9 and TRBJ2-3; no firm D call. The germline V gene encodes CDR1 SEHNR and CDR2 FQNEAQ (reference sequence). V was trimmed by 5 bases and J by 7 bases, leaving 19 bases between them. This CDR3 spans 15 amino acids. The CDR3 region is CASSPKTHDKHTQYF. As DNA, the CDR3 is TGTGCCAGCAGCCCTAAGACACACGACAAGCATACGCAGTATTTT.

The V call is TRBV10-2, the J call TRBJ1-2; possible D gene TRBD1, 5 bases. Per the germline V gene, CDR1 is WSHSY and CDR2 is SAAADI. This CDR3 has 15 residues. V gave up 4 bases and J gave up 4 bases, with 16 bases separating them. The CDR3 bases are TGCGCCAGCAGTGTCTCCACCGGGACTGCCTATGGCTACACCTTC. Its translation: CASSVSTGTAYGYTF.

The J gene is TRBJ1-2, the V gene TRBV9, with D possibly being TRBD1 (5 bases). The ends were cut back, 8 bases at V and 8 bases at J, with 22 bases in the middle. The CDR3 has 14 residues. CDR1 SGDLS and CDR2 YYNGEE come from the germline V gene. Written as DNA, the CDR3 is TGTGCCAGTCGGGGAGGCGTCACGGGGGAGGGCTACACCTTC. This sequence encodes CASRGGVTGEGYTF.

The chain is built from TRBV7-2 and TRBJ2-7, with unresolved D. Looked up from germline, CDR1 is SGHTA and CDR2 is FQGNSA. V was trimmed by 1 base and J by 4 bases, leaving 8 bases between them. The length of the CDR3 is 13 residues. CDR3 loop: CASSLGTEYEQYF. The CDR3 nucleotides read TGTGCCAGCAGCTTAGGCACTGAGTACGAGCAGTACTTC. Complete variable domain (other parts from reference TRBV7-2 and TRBJ2-7): GAGVSQSPSNKVTEKGKDVELRCDPISGHTALYWYRQSLGQGLEFLIYFQGNSAPDKSGLPSDRFSAERTGGSVSTLTIQRTQQEDSAVYLCASSLGTEYEQYFGPGTRLTVT.

This chain joins TRBV15 and TRBJ1-2; no firm D call. V shed 0 bases and J shed 5 bases, with 7 bases lying between them. Looked up from germline, CDR1 is LNHNV and CDR2 is YYDKDF (reference sequence). There are 13 residues in the CDR3. Written as DNA, the CDR3 is TGTGCCACCAGCAGAGAAACGGCGTATGGCTACACCTTC. This sequence encodes CATSRETAYGYTF.

The chain couples TRBV18 to TRBJ2-3; no clear D gene. CDR1 KGHSH and CDR2 LQKENI come from the germline V gene. Trimming removed 0 bases from V and 7 bases from J, with 11 bases in between. This CDR3 region has 14 residues. The CDR3 loop reads CASSPPYLENTQYF. The CDR3 DNA sequence: TGTGCCAGCTCACCACCGTATTTGGAAAATACGCAGTATTTT.

V is TRBV19 and J is TRBJ1-5, with D possibly TRBD1 on 6 matching bases. CDR3 length equals 15 residues. Germline V gene lookup returns CDR1 LNHDA and CDR2 SQIVND (reference sequence). The germline V and J ends were trimmed by 1 base and 9 bases, with 16 bases remaining between them. In DNA, the CDR3 is TGTGCCAGTAGTATAGTCTCGGGGGCAAATACGCCCCAGCATTTT. It translates to CASSIVSGANTPQHF.

The chain is built from TRBV2 and TRBJ1-5, with 7 nucleotides matching TRBD1. CDR1 SNHLY and CDR2 FYNNEI come from the germline V gene. Germline trimming cut 7 bases from V and 3 bases from J; bases unmatched to any gene: 9. The CDR3 spans 15 residues. CDR3 residues: CASTTGPTPNQPQHF. The CDR3 bases are TGTGCCAGCACGACAGGGCCCACTCCCAATCAGCCCCAGCATTTT.

The chain combines TRBV9 with TRBJ1-4; a possible D gene is TRBD1 (6 bases). Germline-derived CDR1 and CDR2 are SGDLS and YYNGEE. V dropped 3 bases and J dropped 2 bases, with 8 bases sitting between them. This CDR3 spans 14 amino acids. The CDR3 DNA is TGTGCCAGCAGCGCACAGGGCACTAATGAAAAACTGTTTTTT. Its protein product is CASSAQGTNEKLFF.

This chain connects TRBV25-1 to TRBJ2-7; D may be TRBD1 (6 bases). The CDR3 consists of 15 residues. Per the germline V gene, CDR1 is MGHDK and CDR2 is SYGVNS. V gave up 4 bases and J gave up 0 bases, with 13 bases separating them. The CDR3 spells CASSVYRDNSYEQYF. In DNA form, the CDR3 reads TGTGCCAGCAGTGTATACCGGGACAACTCCTACGAGCAGTACTTC.

The chain carries TRBV9 and TRBJ2-6; D is possibly TRBD1 (5 bases). The V gene's germline CDR1 is SGDLS and CDR2 YYNGEE. The CDR3 length is 17 residues. V gave up 0 bases and J gave up 2 bases, with 12 bases separating them. The CDR3 reads CASSVGARVTGANVLTF. The CDR3 DNA sequence: TGTGCCAGCAGCGTAGGCGCCAGGGTAACTGGGGCCAACGTCCTGACTTTC. Full variable domain (outside the CDR3, taken from reference TRBV9 and TRBJ2-6): DSGVTQTPKHLITATGQRVTLRCSPRSGDLSVYWYQQSLDQGLQFLIQYYNGEERAKGNILERFSAQQFPDLHSELNLSSLELGDSALYFCASSVGARVTGANVLTFGAGSRLTVL.

The genes are TRBV10-2 and TRBJ1-2; possible D gene TRBD1, 5 bases. V shed 7 bases and J shed 3 bases, with 9 bases lying between them. Germline values: CDR1 WSHSY, CDR2 SAAADI. This CDR3 spans 12 amino acids. The CDR3 here is CASTPGDYGYTF. The CDR3 nucleotides are TGCGCCAGCACCCCGGGGGACTATGGCTACACCTTC.